This T cell receptor (beta chain) was captured by sequencing in a study of T cell repertoires in aging, cancer and after chemotherapy. Study information: Repeat sampling of healthy donors over several months to years showed clear clonal overlap.

TCR beta rearrangements were amplified from peripheral blood genomic DNA. A word on this clonotype: What it binds is unknown.

Trimming shortened V by 4 bases and J by 2 bases, and 16 bases separated the two germline ends. CDR1 is SGHNT and CDR2 is YYREEE in the germline V gene (reference sequence). The CDR3 has 15 amino acids. Rearranged V-D-J TRB sequences were amplified with a mixed TRB-A/B primer pool. Each CDR3 protein gets one entry after TCRdb re-called the multiplex PCR reads with MiXCR. The sample yields around 15,000 distinct CDR3 sequences, 45% to 55% seen once. General observations from the study: Age-matched healthy donors had significantly more diverse, less clonal blood TCR repertoires than untreated cancer patients. In healthy donors, age-related TCR diversity loss mainly reflected lost richness. Rebound thymic output was suggested by rising median generation probability during chemotherapy in each cancer cohort.

Sequencing input: blood. The chain uses TRBV5-4 and TRBJ2-7, with D possibly matching TRBD1 (5 bases). The TCR comes from a human donor in good health. Here the CDR3 DNA reads TGTGCCAGCAGCACAGAAATGACAGCTCCCTACGAGCAGTACTTC. Amino acids: CASSTEMTAPYEQYF.